The 28 T cell receptor beta chains presented below share a single source sample, sequenced in a study of T cell responses to AZD1222 COVID-19 vaccine. Sequencing was performed with immunoSEQ multiplex PCR; in TCRdb, only in-frame clones are kept and a portion is missing. In the table there are approximately 140,000 clones, 90% of which are singletons. Sequencing was performed on peripheral blood, taken 28 days after the second AZD1222 dose. These receptors originate from an adult who received the AZD1222 COVID-19 vaccine.

The chain recombines TRBV3-1 (or the pseudogene TRBV3-2) with TRBJ2-4; D unresolved. V lost 0 bases to trimming and J lost 0 bases, with 12 bases between them. The CDR3 has 17 amino acids. CDR1 is LGHDT and CDR2 is YNNKEL in the germline V gene (reference sequence). DNA for the CDR3: TGTGCCAGCAGCCAAGAGCTGTACTCCTTAGCCAAAAACATTCAGTACTTC. Translating it yields CASSQELYSLAKNIQYF.

This chain uses TRBV29-1 with TRBJ2-6; 7 nucleotides match TRBD2. The ends lost 6 bases at V and 0 bases at J; junction bases unmatched: 8. Germline loops: CDR1 SQVTM, CDR2 ANQGSEA. The CDR3 has 16 residues. The CDR3: CSVVGGTPSGANVLTF. CDR3 DNA: TGCAGCGTGGTGGGAGGGACGCCCTCTGGGGCCAACGTCCTGACTTTC.

V usage is TRBV19 and J usage is TRBJ1-3, with TRBD1 as a possible D gene (5 bases). The CDR3 has 15 amino acids. CDR1 is LNHDA, CDR2 SQIVND, per germline (reference sequence). The V and J ends lost 7 bases and 3 bases respectively, with 16 bases between them. The chain's CDR3 is CASKPGDLGGNTIYF. DNA for the CDR3: TGTGCCAGTAAACCCGGGGACTTGGGTGGAAACACCATATATTTT.

The CDR3 bases are TGTGCCAGCAGCTTAACCTTGCCAGGGGTGGGAAACACCATATATTTT. Protein: CASSLTLPGVGNTIYF. This sequence joins TRBV11-2 and TRBJ1-3, with a weak D call TRBD1 (6 bases). Per germline, CDR1 SGHAT and CDR2 FQNNGV. V was pared by 2 bases and J by 4 bases, with 15 bases between. CDR3 length: 16 amino acids. Full variable domain (outside the CDR3, taken from reference TRBV11-2 and TRBJ1-3): EAGVAQSPRYKIIEKRQSVAFWCNPISGHATLYWYQQILGQGPKLLIQFQNNGVVDDSQLPKDRFSAERLKGVDSTLKIQPAKLEDSAVYLCASSLTLPGVGNTIYFGEGSWLTVV.

The gene calls are TRBV10-3 and TRBJ2-7; TRBD2 matches 7 bases. Germline V gene lookup returns CDR1 ENHRY and CDR2 SYGVKD. The V gene end was trimmed by 2 bases and the J gene end by 2 bases; junction bases not matched to a gene: 0. This CDR3 comprises 13 residues. Written as DNA, the CDR3 is TGTGCCATCAGTGAGCGGGGGGCCTACGAGCAGTACTTC. As protein: CAISERGAYEQYF.

V is TRBV5-8 and J is TRBJ1-4; D is possibly TRBD1 (5 bases). The CDR3 is 16 residues long. CDR1 and CDR2 (germline): SGHTS, YDEGEE. Trimming took 0 bases from V and 5 from J, leaving 14 bases between them. CDR3 bases: TGTGCCAGCAGCTTGGGTGCGACAGCATGGAATGAAAAACTGTTTTTT. Translated: CASSLGATAWNEKLFF. The full variable domain, with the rest looked up from reference TRBV5-8 and TRBJ1-4, is EAGVTQSPTHLIKTRGQQATLRCSPISGHTSVYWYQQALGLGLQFLLWYDEGEERNRGNFPPRFSGRQFPNYSSELNVNALELEDSALYLCASSLGATAWNEKLFFGSGTQLSVL.

CDR3 residues: CASTQRDRGDNEQFF. The CDR3 DNA reads TGTGCCAGCACTCAACGAGACAGGGGTGACAATGAGCAGTTCTTC. V is TRBV21-1 and J is TRBJ2-1; the table names TRBD1, a call not compared with the DNA. TRBV21-1 is a pseudogene. This CDR3 region has 15 residues.

The J gene is TRBJ1-3, the V gene TRBV10-3, with 11 bases fitting TRBD1. CDR1 and CDR2 (germline): ENHRY, SYGVKD. The CDR3 totals 15 residues. Losses at the gene ends were 6 bases for V and 3 bases for J; bases not matched to a gene: 4. CDR3 loop: CAISWTGGGGNTIYF. CDR3 DNA sequence: TGTGCCATCAGCTGGACAGGGGGCGGTGGAAACACCATATATTTT.

The CDR3 is CASSVGPGSEAFF. CDR3 coding DNA: TGTGCCAGCAGCGTAGGTCCAGGGAGTGAAGCTTTCTTT. The chain uses TRBV9 and TRBJ1-1; D might be TRBD1 (5 bases). The V end was cut by 0 bases, the J end by 7 bases, with 10 bases between. The CDR3 has 13 residues. The germline CDR1 and CDR2 sequences are SGDLS and YYNGEE.

This clone was seen only a few times. This chain uses TRBV7-9 with TRBJ2-7; D not certain. Germline CDR1 reads SEHNR; CDR2 reads FQNEAQ (reference sequence). V lost 1 base, J lost 6 bases, and 16 bases lay in between. The CDR3 has 15 amino acids. CDR3 protein: CASSLDLAGNSEQYF. CDR3 in DNA: TGTGCCAGCAGCTTAGATTTGGCAGGTAATAGCGAGCAGTACTTC.

CDR3: CASSQGAGGSALHF. The CDR3 DNA follows: TGTGCCAGCAGCCAGGGGGCGGGGGGTTCGGCCCTCCACTTT. The chain joins TRBV3-1 (or the pseudogene TRBV3-2) to TRBJ1-6; possibly TRBD1 for D (6 bases). CDR3 size: 14 residues. Germline V lookup: CDR1 LGHDT, CDR2 YNNKEL (reference sequence). The V and J ends lost 3 bases and 14 bases respectively, with 17 bases between them.

The chain couples TRBV4-1 to TRBJ2-7; TRBD2 aligns across 9 bases. The CDR3 loop spans 18 amino acids. Per the germline V gene, CDR1 is MGHRA and CDR2 is YSYEKL. With 2 bases clipped from V and 6 bases from J, the junction kept 17 bases outside the gene matches. The CDR3 nucleotides read TGCGCCAGCAGCCAATACCCTAGCGGGGACTCCTACCCAGTCGAGCAGTACGTC. It codes for CASSQYPSGDSYPVEQYV.

This clone has a handful of counts. V is TRBV29-1 and J is TRBJ1-1, with 7 positions matching TRBD1. Germline V gene sequence: CDR1 SQVTM, CDR2 ANQGSEA. The CDR3 is 16 amino acids. With V trimmed by 8 bases and J by 2 bases, 17 bases remained unmatched. The CDR3 protein is CSPGGPGQSLNTEAFF. CDR3 DNA: TGCAGCCCCGGGGGGCCGGGACAGAGTCTCAACACTGAAGCTTTCTTT. Full variable domain (remainder filled in from reference TRBV29-1 and TRBJ1-1): SAVISQKPSRDICQRGTSLTIQCQVDSQVTMMFWYRQQPGQSLTLIATANQGSEATYESGFVIDKFPISRPNLTFSTLTVSNMSPEDSSIYLCSPGGPGQSLNTEAFFGQGTRLTVV.

The V and J genes are TRBV7-9 and TRBJ2-7, with D maybe TRBD1 (6 bases). CDR1 is SEHNR, CDR2 FQNEAQ, per germline (reference sequence). The CDR3 totals 13 residues. V was pared by 5 bases and J by 5 bases, with 13 bases between. The CDR3 sequence is CASSQNRDHEQYV. DNA for the CDR3: TGTGCCAGCAGCCAAAACAGGGATCACGAGCAGTACGTC.

This rearrangement joins TRBV28 to TRBJ2-5; 7 bases agree with TRBD1. Germline V gene lookup returns CDR1 MDHEN and CDR2 SYDVKM. V lost 5 bases and J lost 4; bases outside the gene matches: 13. The CDR3 extends over 16 amino acids. Here the CDR3 DNA reads TGTGCCAGCAGTCCCCGACAGGGTTTGGGTACAGAGACCCAGTACTTC. This sequence encodes CASSPRQGLGTETQYF.

The V and J genes are TRBV28 and TRBJ1-4; D remains unclear. The CDR3 is 13 residues long. Trimming cost V 6 bases and J 8 bases, with 13 bases left between them. The germline CDR1 and CDR2 sequences are MDHEN and SYDVKM. The CDR3 is CASSPAGNEKLFF. The CDR3 coding sequence is TGTGCCAGCAGCCCCGCTGGGAACGAAAAACTGTTTTTT.

V and J are TRBV7-2 and TRBJ2-7, with D perhaps TRBD1 (6 bases). Germline V gives CDR1 SGHTA, CDR2 FQGNSA. V lost 5 bases and J lost 4, with 15 bases in between. The CDR3 sequence is 14 residues long. The CDR3 loop reads CASSPQGSTYEQYF. Here the CDR3 DNA reads TGTGCCAGCAGCCCTCAGGGGTCAACTTACGAGCAGTACTTC.

The chain has TRBV19 and TRBJ2-5, with 8 bases lining up with TRBD1. Trimming cost V 7 bases and J 4 bases; bases outside gene matches: 5. This CDR3 contains 13 residues. Germline CDR1 LNHDA, CDR2 SQIVND (reference sequence). The CDR3 sequence is CASNTQGAETQYF. As DNA, the CDR3 is TGTGCCAGTAACACCCAGGGGGCAGAGACCCAGTACTTC. The full variable domain, its missing parts supplied by reference TRBV19 and TRBJ2-5, is DGGITQSPKYLFRKEGQNVTLSCEQNLNHDAMYWYRQDPGQGLRLIYYSQIVNDFQKGDIAEGYSVSREKKESFPLTVTSAQKNPTAFYLCASNTQGAETQYFGPGTRLLVL.

This chain joins TRBV6-5 and TRBJ1-2; TRBD1 matches at 9 bases. V shed 2 bases, J shed 8 bases, and the junction held 3 bases outside the gene matches. Germline CDR1 is MNHEY and CDR2 is SVGAGI. This CDR3 spans 13 amino acids. CDR3 bases: TGTGCCAGCAGTTACCTGGGACAGGGAGGCTACACCTTC. Its translation: CASSYLGQGGYTF.

This clone was detected only once. The chain is built from TRBV10-1 and TRBJ1-1; TRBD1 is a possible D gene (5 bases). V was shortened by 0 bases and J by 3 bases, with 11 bases between the two germline ends. Per germline, CDR1 WNHNN and CDR2 SYGVQD (reference sequence). The CDR3 has 15 amino acids. The CDR3 DNA reads as TGCGCCAGCAGTGAGTCGGCGGGGCCTTACACTGAAGCTTTCTTT. It codes for CASSESAGPYTEAFF.

The chain joins TRBV7-3 to TRBJ2-1; 11 nucleotides align to TRBD1. This CDR3 comprises 14 residues. The trim removed 5 bases at V and 8 bases at J, leaving 5 bases unmatched. The germline V gene encodes CDR1 SGHTA and CDR2 FQGTGA. The CDR3 sequence: CASSPGQGVDEQFF. Written as DNA, the CDR3 is TGTGCCAGCAGCCCGGGACAGGGGGTCGATGAGCAGTTCTTC.

The chain combines TRBV6-5 with TRBJ2-7, with 8 nucleotides matching TRBD2. The CDR3 is 12 residues long. V was pared by 6 bases and J by 6 bases, with 4 bases of the junction left unmatched. Germline values: CDR1 MNHEY, CDR2 SVGAGI. This CDR3 is CASRPGLGEQYV. The CDR3 bases are TGTGCCAGCAGGCCGGGACTAGGCGAGCAGTACGTC.

The chain uses TRBV13 and TRBJ1-1; no reliable D call. The CDR3 runs 14 residues. CDR1 PRHDT and CDR2 FYEKMQ come from the germline V gene (reference sequence). Trimming removed 2 bases from V and 1 base from J, with 8 bases in between. CDR3 DNA sequence: TGTGCCAGCAGCTTATTGCGGGGGAACACTGAAGCTTTCTTT. This codes for CASSLLRGNTEAFF.

V gene TRBV5-1 combines with J gene TRBJ1-2; D is undetermined. Germline V gene lookup returns CDR1 SGHRS and CDR2 YFSETQ. Trimming took 1 base from V and 4 from J, leaving 14 bases between them. This CDR3 has 15 amino acids. CDR3 nucleotides: TGCGCCAGCAGCTTGAAGTACAGCGGTTCCTATGGCTACACCTTC. It is translated as CASSLKYSGSYGYTF.

The genes are TRBV3-1 (or the pseudogene TRBV3-2) and TRBJ2-5; possible D gene TRBD1, 5 bases. The CDR3 length is 14 residues. The V gene lost 1 base and the J gene lost 7 bases, with 13 bases spanning the gap. The germline gives CDR1 LGHDT, CDR2 YNNKEL (reference sequence). The CDR3 DNA sequence: TGTGCCAGCAGCCAAGCAACAGGATCGGGGACCCAGTACTTC. Its translation: CASSQATGSGTQYF.

V usage is TRBV6-1 and J usage is TRBJ1-5; unclear D gene. The CDR3 runs to 16 residues. V was cut by 0 bases and J by 11 bases, with 20 bases left in between. Germline CDR1 MNHNS, CDR2 SASEGT. CDR3 DNA sequence: TGTGCCAGCAGTGAAGCCCGCCTAGCAAAGTTAACGACCCAGCATTTT. This gives the protein CASSEARLAKLTTQHF.

The chain's CDR3 is CASRLDRGFNSPLHF. CDR3 sequence (DNA): TGTGCCAGTAGACTGGACAGGGGGTTTAATTCACCCCTCCACTTT. V is TRBV19 and J is TRBJ1-6, with 10 bases aligning to TRBD1. V shed 6 bases, J shed 6 bases, and the junction held 5 bases outside the gene matches. CDR1 LNHDA and CDR2 SQIVND come from the germline V gene (reference sequence). This CDR3 contains 15 residues. Together with reference TRBV19 and TRBJ1-6, the CDR3 gives the full variable domain: DGGITQSPKYLFRKEGQNVTLSCEQNLNHDAMYWYRQDPGQGLRLIYYSQIVNDFQKGDIAEGYSVSREKKESFPLTVTSAQKNPTAFYLCASRLDRGFNSPLHFGNGTRLTVT.

The rearrangement joins TRBV5-6 to TRBJ2-7; TRBD1 agrees at 8 bases. V trimming: 7 bases; J trimming: 6 bases; junction bases outside the gene matches: 6. Germline V gene data show CDR1 as SGHDT and CDR2 as YYEEEE. CDR3 length: 12 residues. CDR3: CASGTGSLEQYF. The CDR3 DNA reads as TGTGCCAGCGGGACAGGTAGCCTCGAGCAGTACTTC.